The 20 T cell receptor beta chains reported below all come from one sample, sequenced in a study of blood T cell repertoires in COVID-19. The repertoire was sequenced with immunoSEQ multiplex PCR; TCRdb's copy has only in-frame clones and lacks some. The sample contains roughly 250,000 clones, about 80% of which appear only once. The source material was peripheral blood. These receptor sequences come from a woman older than 75 with acute or convalescent COVID-19.

In its sample, this clone was seen a few times. V and J are TRBV5-1 and TRBJ2-6, with a weak D call TRBD1 (5 bases). V shed 2 bases and J shed 1 base, with 13 bases lying between them. CDR3 length: 17 residues. Germline CDR1 SGHRS, CDR2 YFSETQ. The CDR3, as DNA: TGCGCCAGCAGCTTCAGGGTCCCTGGGTCTGGGGCCAACGTCCTGACTTTC. This translates into CASSFRVPGSGANVLTF.

V is TRBV6-5 and J is TRBJ1-4; no definite D call. V gave up 6 bases and J gave up 3 bases, with 11 bases separating them. The CDR3 is made up of 14 amino acids. CDR1 MNHEY and CDR2 SVGAGI come from the germline V gene. The CDR3: CASSESNANEKLFF. The CDR3 nucleotides read TGTGCCAGCAGCGAGAGTAATGCTAATGAAAAACTGTTTTTT.

The gene calls are TRBV7-3 and TRBJ2-3; 9 bases are shared with TRBD1. The CDR3 covers 17 residues. The V and J ends lost 4 bases and 3 bases, in that order; junction bases with no gene match: 11. The germline V gene has CDR1 SGHTA and CDR2 FQGTGA. The CDR3 loop is CASSSRTGENWTDTQYF. The CDR3 DNA reads TGTGCCAGCAGCTCTCGGACAGGGGAGAATTGGACAGATACGCAGTATTTT.

This chain joins TRBV12-5 and TRBJ1-5; 7 bases are a match to TRBD1. Germline V gives CDR1 LGHNT, CDR2 FRNRAP. The CDR3 length is 14 residues. After removal of 6 bases from V and 2 bases from J, the junction contained 4 bases not matched to a gene. CDR3 nucleotide sequence: TGTGCTAGTGGGAGAGACAGGGGCAATCAGCCCCAGCATTTT. Amino acid sequence: CASGRDRGNQPQHF.

The V call is TRBV4-1, the J call TRBJ2-1; 11 bases are shared with TRBD2. The junction had 6 bases not matched to a gene; V was cut back by 8 bases and J by 0 bases. In germline, CDR1 is MGHRA, CDR2 YSYEKL. This CDR3 comprises 16 residues. The CDR3 DNA reads TGCGCCAGCGGCCTGACTAGCGGGAACTCCTACAATGAGCAGTTCTTC. Translation gives CASGLTSGNSYNEQFF.

Of note for this clone: Other DNA sequences of this sample code for an identical CDR3. The V and J genes are TRBV9 and TRBJ2-5; TRBD2 matches at 10 bases. The CDR3 covers 14 residues. The J segment lost 2 bases and the V segment lost 2 bases, leaving 0 bases of the junction unmatched. Germline lookup yields CDR1 SGDLS and CDR2 YYNGEE. The CDR3 DNA follows: TGTGCCAGCAGCGTGACTAGCGGGCAAGAGACCCAGTACTTC. Its translation: CASSVTSGQETQYF.

This rearrangement joins TRBV11-2 to TRBJ2-1; D is possibly TRBD2 (6 bases). Per the germline V gene, CDR1 is SGHAT and CDR2 is FQNNGV. V was clipped by 3 bases and J by 6 bases, with 15 bases between them. The CDR3 runs 15 residues. The DNA for the CDR3 is TGTGCCAGCAGCTTTGTGGGAGGTTACGTCAATGAGCAGTTCTTC. Protein product: CASSFVGGYVNEQFF.

The V gene is TRBV19, the J gene TRBJ1-2; 12 bases fit TRBD1. Germline V CDR1 and CDR2: LNHDA, SQIVND (reference sequence). The CDR3 spans 16 residues. Trimming at V came to 3 bases and at J to 8 bases, leaving 10 bases not matched to a gene. CDR3 DNA sequence: TGTGCCAGTAGTATCGGGACAGGGGGCCGGTGGCGCGGCTACACCTTC. Its translation is CASSIGTGGRWRGYTF.

The sample holds a few counts of this clone. The chain is built from TRBV12-3 or TRBV12-4 and TRBJ2-5; 8 bases fit TRBD2. Trimming cost V 6 bases and J 6 bases; bases outside gene matches: 3. The CDR3 has 12 residues. Here the CDR3 DNA reads TGTGCCAGCAGCCGGACTAGCCAGACCCAGTACTTC. The encoded protein is CASSRTSQTQYF.

V gene TRBV28 combines with J gene TRBJ2-7; 13 bases match TRBD2. CDR1 is MDHEN and CDR2 is SYDVKM in the germline V gene. V lost 5 bases to trimming and J lost 6 bases; unmatched junction nucleotides: 7. This CDR3 has 15 amino acids. CDR3 nucleotides: TGTGCCAGCAGTCCCGGACTAGCGGGAGCTCGCGAGCAGTACTTC. Translated: CASSPGLAGAREQYF. The entire variable domain, with the rest obtained from reference TRBV28 and TRBJ2-7, is as follows: DVKVTQSSRYLVKRTGEKVFLECVQDMDHENMFWYRQDPGLGLRLIYFSYDVKMKEKGDIPEGYSVSREKKERFSLILESASTNQTSMYLCASSPGLAGAREQYFGPGTRLTVT.

The chain joins TRBV5-6 to TRBJ1-5, with D perhaps matching TRBD1 (5 bases). V lost 3 bases to trimming and J lost 7 bases, with 20 bases between them. The germline gives CDR1 SGHDT, CDR2 YYEEEE. CDR3 size: 16 residues. The DNA for the CDR3 is TGTGCCAGCAGCTCCCGGCGTCAGGGCGGGAACCAGCCCCAGCATTTT. Its translation: CASSSRRQGGNQPQHF.

This clone came up once. The chain has TRBV19 and TRBJ2-7; maybe TRBD1 (8 bases). The CDR3 length is 14 residues. CDR1 and CDR2 from the germline V gene are LNHDA and SQIVND (reference sequence). Trimming removed 6 bases from V and 4 bases from J, with 16 bases in between. The CDR3 region is CASSHRGGIYEQYF. The CDR3 DNA sequence: TGTGCCAGTAGCCACAGGGGGGGGATATACGAGCAGTACTTC.

The rearrangement links TRBV5-6 to TRBJ2-1, with 10 bases identical to TRBD2. The CDR3 has 16 amino acids. V lost 1 base to trimming and J lost 4 bases; unmatched junction nucleotides: 5. Per the germline V gene, CDR1 is SGHDT and CDR2 is YYEEEE. The CDR3 DNA reads TGTGCCAGCAGCTTGCGCCGACTAGCGGGTTACAATGAGCAGTTCTTC. Translated, it gives CASSLRRLAGYNEQFF. Looking up the rest from reference TRBV5-6 and TRBJ2-1 gives the full variable domain: DAGVTQSPTHLIKTRGQQVTLRCSPKSGHDTVSWYQQALGQGPQFIFQYYEEEERQRGNFPDRFSGHQFPNYSSELNVNALLLGDSALYLCASSLRRLAGYNEQFFGPGTRLTVL.

The chain recombines TRBV5-4 with TRBJ1-2; 7 positions agree with TRBD1. The germline V gene has CDR1 SGHNT and CDR2 YYREEE (reference sequence). V lost 3 bases to trimming and J lost 2 bases; unmatched junction nucleotides: 7. CDR3 length: 15 amino acids. The CDR3 sequence: CASSSKTGSNYGYTF. CDR3 in DNA: TGTGCCAGCAGCTCTAAGACAGGGTCCAACTATGGCTACACCTTC.

V gene TRBV11-2 combines with J gene TRBJ1-6; TRBD1 matches 7 bases. V dropped 5 bases and J dropped 9; count of bases not matched to a gene: 10. The CDR3 totals 15 residues. CDR1 and CDR2 from the germline V gene are SGHAT and FQNNGV. The CDR3 sequence is CASSDISQGGSPLHF. In nucleotides, the CDR3 is TGTGCCAGCAGCGACATCTCTCAGGGGGGTTCACCCCTCCACTTT.

The CDR3 reads CASSPEGTYGYTF. CDR3 bases: TGTGCCAGCAGCCCGGAAGGGACTTATGGCTACACCTTC. J is TRBJ1-2 and V is TRBV14; D possibly corresponds to TRBD1 (5 bases). The CDR3 runs 13 residues. Trimming removed 4 bases at V and 5 bases at J, with 11 bases between. Germline CDR1 SGHDN, CDR2 FVKESK. Combining the CDR3 with reference TRBV14 and TRBJ1-2 gives the whole variable domain EAGVTQFPSHSVIEKGQTVTLRCDPISGHDNLYWYRRVMGKEIKFLLHFVKESKQDESGMPNNRFLAERTGGTYSTLKVQPAELEDSGVYFCASSPEGTYGYTFGSGTRLTVV.

This rearrangement joins TRBV21-1 to TRBJ1-5; the table's D call, TRBD1, has no DNA check behind it. TRBV21-1 is assigned pseudogene status. The CDR3 is made up of 18 amino acids. CDR3 in amino acids: CASSPMGQGVYGNQPQHF. DNA of the CDR3: TGTGCCAGCAGCCCTATGGGACAGGGAGTTTACGGCAATCAGCCCCAGCATTTT.

The chain recombines TRBV6-6 with TRBJ2-1; 14 bases fit TRBD2. Germline CDR1 MNHNY, CDR2 SVGAGI (reference sequence). The V segment lost 5 bases and the J segment 6 bases; nucleotides outside the gene matches: 9. The CDR3 is 17 amino acids. CDR3 sequence reads: CASSPGLAGAQFNEQFF. The DNA for the CDR3 is TGTGCCAGCAGTCCGGGACTAGCGGGGGCCCAATTCAATGAGCAGTTCTTC.

V usage is TRBV28 and J usage is TRBJ1-2, with 10 bases that match TRBD1. Trimming removed 6 bases from V and 1 base from J; junction bases left unmatched: 5. The CDR3 consists of 15 residues. Germline V gene lookup returns CDR1 MDHEN and CDR2 SYDVKM. The CDR3 DNA reads as TGTGCCAGCAGATTCGACAGGGGGCTTAACTATGGCTACACCTTC. It encodes CASRFDRGLNYGYTF.

V usage is TRBV6-2 or TRBV6-3 and J usage is TRBJ2-4; tentatively, D is TRBD1 (6 bases). The CDR3 has 16 amino acids. The germline V gene has CDR1 MNHEY and CDR2 SVGEGT. The ends were cut back, 0 bases at V and 5 bases at J, with 14 bases in the middle. CDR3 sequence: CASSYSSLAGENIQYF. In DNA form, the CDR3 reads TGTGCCAGCAGTTACTCGAGCCTAGCAGGGGAAAACATTCAGTACTTC.